Included here is one T cell receptor (beta chain) sequence, with context. The data originate from a study of CD8+CD57+ T cells in acquired aplastic anemia. CDR3 and TCR beta VDJ profiling relied on genomic DNA as the template. MiXCR, run by TCRdb on the reads, gives a single entry per CDR3 protein. Of 150,000 to 200,000 distinct CDR3 sequences listed, 47% are singletons. Whoever was chosen for sequencing had shown CD8+CD57+ cell expansion by flow cytometry. Each patient carried a diagnosis of severe acquired aplastic anemia. Among the patients, none had received any therapy at the time of blood sampling. The origin of this receptor is a human donor with aplastic anemia. Sequencing was done on a sample of sorted CD4+, CD8+, or CD8+CD57+ T cells (not recorded which) from PBMCs.

The CDR3 region has the DNA TGTGCCAGCAGCCTTACTGTCTGGGATGAGCAGTTCTTC. This codes for CASSLTVWDEQFF. The genes are TRBV7-9 and TRBJ2-1; D is unresolved. This CDR3 has 13 residues. Germline loops: CDR1 SEHNR, CDR2 FQNEAQ (reference sequence). V lost 5 bases, J lost 8 bases, and 13 bases lay in between. The whole variable domain, filled in from reference TRBV7-9 and TRBJ2-1, reads DTGVSQNPRHKITKRGQNVTFRCDPISEHNRLYWYRQTLGQGPEFLTYFQNEAQLEKSRLLSDRFSAERPKGSFSTLEIQRTEQGDSAMYLCASSLTVWDEQFFGPGTRLTVL.